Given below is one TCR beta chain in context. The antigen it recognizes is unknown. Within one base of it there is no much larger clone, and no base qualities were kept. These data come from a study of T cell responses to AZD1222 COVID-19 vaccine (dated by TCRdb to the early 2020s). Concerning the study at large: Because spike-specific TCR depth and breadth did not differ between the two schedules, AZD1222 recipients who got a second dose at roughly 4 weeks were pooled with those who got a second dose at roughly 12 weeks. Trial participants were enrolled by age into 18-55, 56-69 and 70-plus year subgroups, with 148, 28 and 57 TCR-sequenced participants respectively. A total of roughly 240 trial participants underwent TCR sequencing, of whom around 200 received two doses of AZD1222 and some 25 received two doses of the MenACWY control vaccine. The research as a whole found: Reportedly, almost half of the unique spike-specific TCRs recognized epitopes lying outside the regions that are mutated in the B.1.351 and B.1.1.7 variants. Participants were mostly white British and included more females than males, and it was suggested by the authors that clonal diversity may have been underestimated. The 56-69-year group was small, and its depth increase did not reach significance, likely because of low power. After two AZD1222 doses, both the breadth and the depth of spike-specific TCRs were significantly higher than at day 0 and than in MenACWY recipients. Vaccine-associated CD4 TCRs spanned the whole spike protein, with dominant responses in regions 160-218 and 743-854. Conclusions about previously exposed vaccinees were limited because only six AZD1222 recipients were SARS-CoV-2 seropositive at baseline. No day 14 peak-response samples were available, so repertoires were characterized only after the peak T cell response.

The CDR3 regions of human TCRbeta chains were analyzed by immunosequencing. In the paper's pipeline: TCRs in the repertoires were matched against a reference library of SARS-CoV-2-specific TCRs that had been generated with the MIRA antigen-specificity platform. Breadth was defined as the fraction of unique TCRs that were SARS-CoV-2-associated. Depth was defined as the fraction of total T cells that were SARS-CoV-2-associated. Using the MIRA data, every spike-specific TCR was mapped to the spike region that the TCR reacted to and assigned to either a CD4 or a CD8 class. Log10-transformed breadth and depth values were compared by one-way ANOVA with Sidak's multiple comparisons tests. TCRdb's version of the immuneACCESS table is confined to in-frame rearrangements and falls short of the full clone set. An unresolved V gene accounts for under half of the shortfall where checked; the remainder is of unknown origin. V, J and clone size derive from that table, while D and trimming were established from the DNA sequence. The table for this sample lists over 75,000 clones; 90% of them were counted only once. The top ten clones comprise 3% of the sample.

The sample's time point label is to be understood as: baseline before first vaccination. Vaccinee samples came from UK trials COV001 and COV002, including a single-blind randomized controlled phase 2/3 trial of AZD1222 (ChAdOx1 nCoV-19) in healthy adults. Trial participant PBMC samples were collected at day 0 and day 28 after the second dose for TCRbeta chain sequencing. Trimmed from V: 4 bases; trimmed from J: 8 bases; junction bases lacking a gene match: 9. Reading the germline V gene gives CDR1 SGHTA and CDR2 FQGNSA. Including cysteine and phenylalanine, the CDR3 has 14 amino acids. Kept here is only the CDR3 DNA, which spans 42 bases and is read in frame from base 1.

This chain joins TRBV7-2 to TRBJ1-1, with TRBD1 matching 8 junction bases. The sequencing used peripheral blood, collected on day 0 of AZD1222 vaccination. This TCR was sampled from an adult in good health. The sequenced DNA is TGTGCCAGCAGCTCTTCCTGGGGACAGGCAGAAGCTTTCTTT. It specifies CASSSSWGQAEAFF.